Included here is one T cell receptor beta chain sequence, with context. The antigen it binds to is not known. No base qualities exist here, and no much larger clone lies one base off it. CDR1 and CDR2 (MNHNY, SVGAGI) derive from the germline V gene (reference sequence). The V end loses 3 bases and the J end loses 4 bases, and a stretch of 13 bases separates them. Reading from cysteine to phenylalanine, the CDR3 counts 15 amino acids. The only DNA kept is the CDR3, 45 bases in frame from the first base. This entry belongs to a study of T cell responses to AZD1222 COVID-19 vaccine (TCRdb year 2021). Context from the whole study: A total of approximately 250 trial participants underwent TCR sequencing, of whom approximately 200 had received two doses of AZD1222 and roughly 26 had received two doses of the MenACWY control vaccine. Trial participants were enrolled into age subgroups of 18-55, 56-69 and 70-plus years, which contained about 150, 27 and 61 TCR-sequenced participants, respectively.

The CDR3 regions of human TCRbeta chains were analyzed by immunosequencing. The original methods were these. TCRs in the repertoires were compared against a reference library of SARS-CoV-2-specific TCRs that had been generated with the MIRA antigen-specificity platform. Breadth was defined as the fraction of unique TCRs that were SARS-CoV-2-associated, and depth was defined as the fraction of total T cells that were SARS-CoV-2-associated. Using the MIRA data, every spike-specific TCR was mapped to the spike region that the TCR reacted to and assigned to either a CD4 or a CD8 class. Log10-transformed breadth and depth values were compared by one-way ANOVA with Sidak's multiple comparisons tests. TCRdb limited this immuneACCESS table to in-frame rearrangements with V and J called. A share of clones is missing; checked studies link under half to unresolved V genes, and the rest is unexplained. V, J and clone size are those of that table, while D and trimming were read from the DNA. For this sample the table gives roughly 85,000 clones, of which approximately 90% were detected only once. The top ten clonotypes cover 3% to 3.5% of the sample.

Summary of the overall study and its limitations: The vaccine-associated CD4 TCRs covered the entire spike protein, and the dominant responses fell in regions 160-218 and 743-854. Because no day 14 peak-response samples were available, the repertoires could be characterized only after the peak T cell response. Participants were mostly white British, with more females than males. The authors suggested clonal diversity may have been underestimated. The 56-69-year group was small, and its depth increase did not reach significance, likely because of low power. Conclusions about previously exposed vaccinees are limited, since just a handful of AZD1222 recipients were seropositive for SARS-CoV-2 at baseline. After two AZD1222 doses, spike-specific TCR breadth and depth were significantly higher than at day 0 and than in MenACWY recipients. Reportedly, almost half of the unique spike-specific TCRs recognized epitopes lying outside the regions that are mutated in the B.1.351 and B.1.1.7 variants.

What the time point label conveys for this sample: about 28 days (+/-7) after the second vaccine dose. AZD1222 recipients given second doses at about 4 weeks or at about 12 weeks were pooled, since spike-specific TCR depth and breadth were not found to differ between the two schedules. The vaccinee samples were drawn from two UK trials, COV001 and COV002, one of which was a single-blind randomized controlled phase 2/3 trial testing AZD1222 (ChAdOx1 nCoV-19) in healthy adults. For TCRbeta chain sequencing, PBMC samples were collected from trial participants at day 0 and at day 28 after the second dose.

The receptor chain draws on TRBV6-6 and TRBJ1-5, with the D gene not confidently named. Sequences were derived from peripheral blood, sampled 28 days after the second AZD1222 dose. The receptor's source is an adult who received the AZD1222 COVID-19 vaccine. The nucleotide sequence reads TGTGCCAGCAGTTATGAGAACAGCCCGAATCAGCCCCAGCATTTT. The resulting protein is CASSYENSPNQPQHF.